These T cell receptor beta chains were read from a single sample in a study of blood T cell repertoires in COVID-19. Sequencing was performed with immunoSEQ multiplex PCR; in TCRdb, only in-frame clones are kept and a portion is missing. This table holds about 410,000 clones, roughly 90% found once. Specimen: peripheral blood. Every receptor here comes from a woman aged 30 to 39 with active or convalescent COVID-19. Each CDR3 is given with its conserved first and last residue. Each record gives: D gene, V gene, CDR3 protein. D genes are given only for firm matches.

D: -
V: TRBV20-1
CDR3: CSAASYGYTF

D: -
V: TRBV19
CDR3: CASSIEPRGSEKLFF

D: -
V: TRBV2
CDR3: CASGAQSDTQYF

D: -
V: TRBV18
CDR3: CASSRGPVTEAFF

D: -
V: TRBV12-5
CDR3: CASGENTGNTIYF

D: -
V: TRBV10-2
CDR3: CASSTQGSQPQHF

D: TRBD1
V: TRBV7-8
CDR3: CASSLDVQGASQGETQYF

D: TRBD2
V: TRBV11-2
CDR3: CASTPSAGVWETQYF

D: TRBD2
V: TRBV9
CDR3: CASSPRLAASYEQYF

D: TRBD2
V: TRBV5-1
CDR3: CASSLEAGGQGNEQFF

D: -
V: TRBV7-9
CDR3: CASSTRGSDGYTF

D: TRBD2
V: TRBV19
CDR3: CASSPMGLGTDTEYF

D: -
V: TRBV7-9
CDR3: CASSLADTVRYGYTF

D: -
V: TRBV10-3
CDR3: CAISESFTGYDGYTF

D: -
V: TRBV27
CDR3: CASSLSGAYYGYTF

D: -
V: TRBV2
CDR3: CASKGGEVSYEQYF

D: TRBD2
V: TRBV13
CDR3: CASSSPGLAGSDTQYF

D: -
V: TRBV2
CDR3: CASSPEGASYGYTF

D: TRBD1
V: TRBV5-1
CDR3: CASSSPDRGYGYTF

D: TRBD2
V: TRBV5-4
CDR3: CASSSWTSGRYNEQFF

D: TRBD1
V: TRBV19
CDR3: CASSSGQGASEQFF

D: TRBD2
V: TRBV6-5
CDR3: CASRGLAGQTGELFF

D: TRBD1
V: TRBV15
CDR3: CATSRPGQGYGYTF

D: -
V: TRBV21-1
CDR3: CASSKTSGSTDTQYF

D: -
V: TRBV5-6
CDR3: CASSLTAGYEQYF

D: -
V: TRBV19
CDR3: CATGGGGGNQPQHF

D: TRBD1
V: TRBV12-5
CDR3: CASGLVLGQGDTEAFF

D: -
V: TRBV29-1
CDR3: CSAPPLQEGRPNYGYTF

D: TRBD1
V: TRBV25-1
CDR3: CASSEGQAHAFF

D: TRBD1
V: TRBV6-5
CDR3: CASSYPGGSGNTIYF

D: -
V: TRBV6-5
CDR3: CASSYSTPTGELFF

D: TRBD1
V: TRBV18
CDR3: CASSTKGAANTGELFF

D: TRBD1
V: TRBV4-1
CDR3: CASSHGGVTGGMNTEAFF

D: -
V: TRBV5-1
CDR3: CASSLQTGLVYPEQYF

D: TRBD1
V: TRBV6-5
CDR3: CASSRTGVTSPQHF

D: TRBD2
V: TRBV5-1
CDR3: CASSLWTSGSYEQYF

D: TRBD1
V: TRBV19
CDR3: CASSIRDRGSNTEAFF

D: TRBD2
V: TRBV9
CDR3: CASSPALAGGPHEQFF

D: TRBD2
V: TRBV27
CDR3: CASSLATSGAYEQYF

D: -
V: TRBV15
CDR3: CATSVYSSGEAFF

D: -
V: TRBV6-1
CDR3: CASSDRPDRSYGYTF

D: -
V: TRBV7-8
CDR3: CASSFSEDYGYTF